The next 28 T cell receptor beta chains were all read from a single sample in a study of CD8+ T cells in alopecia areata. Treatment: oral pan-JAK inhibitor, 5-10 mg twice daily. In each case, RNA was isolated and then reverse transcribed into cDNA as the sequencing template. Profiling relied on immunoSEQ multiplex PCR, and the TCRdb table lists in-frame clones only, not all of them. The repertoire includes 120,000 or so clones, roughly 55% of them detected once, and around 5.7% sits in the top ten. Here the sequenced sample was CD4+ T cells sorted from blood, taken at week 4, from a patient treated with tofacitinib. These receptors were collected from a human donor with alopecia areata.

The CDR3, as DNA: TGTGCCTGGAGTGTATCGGGGCCCCAGCATTTT. This gives the protein CAWSVSGPQHF. The V and J genes are TRBV30 and TRBJ1-5; D call uncertain. The CDR3 is 11 amino acids. Germline CDR1 reads GTSNPN; CDR2 reads SVGIG (reference sequence). V lost 0 bases and J lost 9, with 6 bases in between.

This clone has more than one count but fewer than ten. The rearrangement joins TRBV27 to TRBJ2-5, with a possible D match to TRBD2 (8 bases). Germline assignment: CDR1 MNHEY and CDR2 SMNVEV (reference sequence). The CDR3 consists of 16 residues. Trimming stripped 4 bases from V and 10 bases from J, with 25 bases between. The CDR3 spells CASSSHRTGRGGGQYF. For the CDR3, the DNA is TGTGCCAGCAGTTCACACAGGACAGGCCGGGGGGGTGGCCAGTACTTC.

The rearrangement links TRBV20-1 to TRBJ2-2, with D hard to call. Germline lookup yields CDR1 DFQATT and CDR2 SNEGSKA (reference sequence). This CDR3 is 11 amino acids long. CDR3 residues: CSGLLRGELFF. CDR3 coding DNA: TGCAGCGGCCTTTTGCGTGGGGAGCTGTTTTTT.

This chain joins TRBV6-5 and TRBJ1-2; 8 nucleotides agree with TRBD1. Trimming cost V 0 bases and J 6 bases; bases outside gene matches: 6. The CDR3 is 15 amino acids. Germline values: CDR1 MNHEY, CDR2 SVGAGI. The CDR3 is CASSYSWTGINGYTF. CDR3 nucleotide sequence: TGTGCCAGCAGTTACTCATGGACAGGGATTAATGGCTACACCTTC.

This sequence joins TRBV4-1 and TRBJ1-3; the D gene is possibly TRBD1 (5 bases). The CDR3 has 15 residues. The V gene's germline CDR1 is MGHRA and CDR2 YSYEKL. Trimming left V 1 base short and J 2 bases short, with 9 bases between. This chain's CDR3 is CASSQAGLTGNTIYF. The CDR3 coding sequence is TGCGCCAGCAGCCAAGCAGGGCTAACTGGAAACACCATATATTTT.

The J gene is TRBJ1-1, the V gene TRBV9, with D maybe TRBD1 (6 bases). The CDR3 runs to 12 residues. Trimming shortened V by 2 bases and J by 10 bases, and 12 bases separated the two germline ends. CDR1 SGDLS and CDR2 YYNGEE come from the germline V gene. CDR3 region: CASSVVQGGAFF. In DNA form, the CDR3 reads TGTGCCAGCAGCGTCGTACAGGGAGGAGCTTTCTTT.

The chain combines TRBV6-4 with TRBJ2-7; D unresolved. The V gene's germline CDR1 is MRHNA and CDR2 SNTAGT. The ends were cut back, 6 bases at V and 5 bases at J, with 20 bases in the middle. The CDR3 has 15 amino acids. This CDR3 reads CASSTKGRFAHEQYF. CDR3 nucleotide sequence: TGTGCCAGCAGCACAAAGGGCAGATTCGCCCACGAGCAGTACTTC.

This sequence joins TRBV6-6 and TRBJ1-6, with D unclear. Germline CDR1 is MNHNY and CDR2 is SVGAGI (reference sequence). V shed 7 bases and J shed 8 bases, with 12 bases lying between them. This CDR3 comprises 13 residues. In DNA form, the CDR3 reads TGTGCCAGCAATCGCCCGCGCGATTCACCCCTCCACTTT. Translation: CASNRPRDSPLHF.

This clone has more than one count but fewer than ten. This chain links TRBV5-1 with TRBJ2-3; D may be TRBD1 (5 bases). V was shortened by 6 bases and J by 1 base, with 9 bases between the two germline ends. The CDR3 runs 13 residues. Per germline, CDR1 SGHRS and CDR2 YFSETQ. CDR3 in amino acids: CASTLRGTDTQYF. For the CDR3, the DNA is TGCGCCAGCACCCTCAGGGGCACAGATACGCAGTATTTT.

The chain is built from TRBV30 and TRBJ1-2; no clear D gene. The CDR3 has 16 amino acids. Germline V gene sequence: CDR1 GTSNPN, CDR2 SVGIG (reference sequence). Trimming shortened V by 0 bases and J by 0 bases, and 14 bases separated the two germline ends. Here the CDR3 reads CAWSVTVAAANYGYTF. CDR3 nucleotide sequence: TGTGCCTGGAGTGTAACTGTGGCAGCCGCTAACTATGGCTACACCTTC.

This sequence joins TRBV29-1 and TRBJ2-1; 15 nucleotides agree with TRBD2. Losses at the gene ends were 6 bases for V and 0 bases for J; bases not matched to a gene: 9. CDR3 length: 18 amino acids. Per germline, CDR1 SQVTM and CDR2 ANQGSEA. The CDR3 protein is CSVTRTSGRDRSYNEQFF. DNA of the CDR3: TGCAGCGTCACCCGGACTAGCGGGAGGGATCGCTCCTACAATGAGCAGTTCTTC.

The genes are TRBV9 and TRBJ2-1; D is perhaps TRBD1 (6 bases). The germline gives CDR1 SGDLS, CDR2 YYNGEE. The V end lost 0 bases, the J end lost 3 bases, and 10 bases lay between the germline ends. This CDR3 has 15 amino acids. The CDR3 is CASSVADRIYNEQFF. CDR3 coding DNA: TGTGCCAGCAGCGTAGCTGACAGGATCTACAATGAGCAGTTCTTC.

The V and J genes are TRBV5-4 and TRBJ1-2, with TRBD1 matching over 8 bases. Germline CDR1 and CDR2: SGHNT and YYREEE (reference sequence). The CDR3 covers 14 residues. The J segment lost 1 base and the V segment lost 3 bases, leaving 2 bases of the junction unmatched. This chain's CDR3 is CASSSQGVNYGYTF. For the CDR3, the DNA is TGTGCCAGCAGCTCACAGGGGGTTAACTATGGCTACACCTTC.

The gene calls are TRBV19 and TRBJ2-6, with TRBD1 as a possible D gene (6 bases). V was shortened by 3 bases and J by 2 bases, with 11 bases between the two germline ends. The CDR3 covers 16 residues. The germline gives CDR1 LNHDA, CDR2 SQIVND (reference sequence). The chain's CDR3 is CASSMPRGAGANVLTF. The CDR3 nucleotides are TGTGCCAGTAGTATGCCCAGGGGAGCTGGGGCCAACGTCCTGACTTTC.

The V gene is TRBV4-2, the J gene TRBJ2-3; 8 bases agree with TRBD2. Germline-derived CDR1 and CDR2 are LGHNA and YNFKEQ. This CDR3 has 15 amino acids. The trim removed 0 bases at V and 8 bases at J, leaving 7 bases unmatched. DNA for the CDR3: TGTGCCAGCAGCCAAGATCGGGGGGGCCGGGGTACGCAGTATTTT. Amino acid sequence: CASSQDRGGRGTQYF.

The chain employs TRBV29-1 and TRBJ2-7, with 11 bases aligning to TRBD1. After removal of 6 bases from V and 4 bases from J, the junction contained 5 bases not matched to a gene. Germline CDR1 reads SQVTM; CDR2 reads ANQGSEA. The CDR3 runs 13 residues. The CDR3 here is CSVKGQGGYEQYF. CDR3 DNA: TGCAGCGTGAAGGGACAGGGGGGTTACGAGCAGTACTTC.

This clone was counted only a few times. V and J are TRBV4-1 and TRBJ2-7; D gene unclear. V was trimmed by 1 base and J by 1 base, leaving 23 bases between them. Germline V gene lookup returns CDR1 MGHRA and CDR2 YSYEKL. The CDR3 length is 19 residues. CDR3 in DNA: TGCGCCAGCAGCCAAGTTACGGGCCTAGGTCTTAAGTCGTCCTACGAGCAGTACTTC. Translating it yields CASSQVTGLGLKSSYEQYF.

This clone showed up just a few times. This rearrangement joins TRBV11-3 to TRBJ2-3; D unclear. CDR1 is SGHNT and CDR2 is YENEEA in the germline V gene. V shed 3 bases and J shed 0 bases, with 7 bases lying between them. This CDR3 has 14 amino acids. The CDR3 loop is CASSLTASTDTQYF. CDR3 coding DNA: TGTGCCAGCAGCTTGACGGCAAGCACAGATACGCAGTATTTT.

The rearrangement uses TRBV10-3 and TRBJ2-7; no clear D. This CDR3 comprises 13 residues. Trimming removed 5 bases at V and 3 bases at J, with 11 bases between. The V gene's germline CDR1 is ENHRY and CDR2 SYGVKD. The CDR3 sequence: CAISKNEGYEQYF. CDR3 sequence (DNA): TGTGCCATCAGTAAGAACGAAGGCTACGAGCAGTACTTC.

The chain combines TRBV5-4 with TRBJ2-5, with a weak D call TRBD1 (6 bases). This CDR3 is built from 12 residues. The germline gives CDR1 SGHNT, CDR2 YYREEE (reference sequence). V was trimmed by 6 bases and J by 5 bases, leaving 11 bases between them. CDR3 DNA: TGTGCCAGCAACCTGAGGGGGGAGACCCAGTACTTC. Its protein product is CASNLRGETQYF.

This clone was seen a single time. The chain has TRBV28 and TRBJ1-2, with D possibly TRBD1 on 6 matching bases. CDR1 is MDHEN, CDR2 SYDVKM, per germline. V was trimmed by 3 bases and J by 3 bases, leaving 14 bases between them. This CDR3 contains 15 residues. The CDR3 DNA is TGTGCCAGCAGTTTCGGGTCAGGGGTACACTATGGCTACACCTTC. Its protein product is CASSFGSGVHYGYTF.

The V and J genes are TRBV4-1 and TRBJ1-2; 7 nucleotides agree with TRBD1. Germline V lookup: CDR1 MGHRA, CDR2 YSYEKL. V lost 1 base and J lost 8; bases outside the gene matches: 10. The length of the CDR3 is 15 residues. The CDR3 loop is CASSQARQGGVGYTF. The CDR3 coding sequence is TGCGCCAGCAGCCAAGCTCGACAGGGAGGGGTGGGCTACACCTTC.

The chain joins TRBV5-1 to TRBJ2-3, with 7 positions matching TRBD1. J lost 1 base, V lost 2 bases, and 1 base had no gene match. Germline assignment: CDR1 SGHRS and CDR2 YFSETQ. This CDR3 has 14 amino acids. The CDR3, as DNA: TGCGCCAGCAGCTTCGACAGGGGCACAGATACGCAGTATTTT. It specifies CASSFDRGTDTQYF.

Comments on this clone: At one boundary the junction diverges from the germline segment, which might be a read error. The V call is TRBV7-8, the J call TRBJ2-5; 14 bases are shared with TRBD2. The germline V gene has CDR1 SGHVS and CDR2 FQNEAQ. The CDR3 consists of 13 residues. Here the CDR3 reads CASSSGTSGGDDF. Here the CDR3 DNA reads TGTGCCAGCAGCTCCGGGACTAGCGGGGGCGATGACTTC.

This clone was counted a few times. The CDR3, as DNA: TGTGCCAGCAGCGTCGGACAGGGGAATCCCACTGAAGCTTTCTTT. Translating gives CASSVGQGNPTEAFF. The chain has TRBV5-6 and TRBJ1-1; 9 positions agree with TRBD1. Germline values: CDR1 SGHDT, CDR2 YYEEEE. The junction had 8 bases not matched to a gene; V was cut back by 4 bases and J by 4 bases. This CDR3 has 15 residues.

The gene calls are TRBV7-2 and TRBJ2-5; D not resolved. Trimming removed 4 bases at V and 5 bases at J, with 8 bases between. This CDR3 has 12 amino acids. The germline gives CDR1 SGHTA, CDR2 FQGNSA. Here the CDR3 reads CASSSGHETQYF. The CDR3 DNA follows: TGTGCCAGCAGCTCCGGGCACGAGACCCAGTACTTC.

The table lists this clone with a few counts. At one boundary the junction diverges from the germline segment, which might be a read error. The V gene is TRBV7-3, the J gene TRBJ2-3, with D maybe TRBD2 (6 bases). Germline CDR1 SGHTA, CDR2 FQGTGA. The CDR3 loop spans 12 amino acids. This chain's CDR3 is CASSPGLSGLNF. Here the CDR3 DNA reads TGTGCCAGCAGCCCGGGACTCTCCGGGCTTAATTTT.

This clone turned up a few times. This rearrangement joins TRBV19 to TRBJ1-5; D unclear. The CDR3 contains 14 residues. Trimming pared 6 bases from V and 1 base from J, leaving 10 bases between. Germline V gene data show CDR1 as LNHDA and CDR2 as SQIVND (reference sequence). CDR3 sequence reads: CASRPGNSNQPQHF. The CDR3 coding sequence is TGTGCCAGTAGGCCGGGGAACAGCAATCAGCCCCAGCATTTT.